The 27 T cell receptor beta chains in this list originate from one sample, sequenced in a study of T cells after yellow fever vaccination. One entry per CDR3 protein results from TCRdb running MiXCR on the 5' RACE reads. The data contain some 500,000 distinct CDR3 sequences, roughly 13% of them seen just once; the ten biggest clones take up 11% to 15%. The sample consisted of PBMCs, taken on the day of the yellow fever booster vaccination. Receptors originate from a man between 25 and 39 years old who received the YFV17D yellow fever vaccine.

The chain employs TRBV7-2 and TRBJ2-7; TRBD2 matches 7 bases. Per the germline V gene, CDR1 is SGHTA and CDR2 is FQGNSA. The CDR3 runs to 15 residues. Germline trimming cut 4 bases from V and 4 bases from J; bases unmatched to any gene: 10. The CDR3 DNA reads TGTGCCAGCAGCTCCCTACTGGGTAGCGGGTACGAGCAGTACTTC. It yields the protein CASSSLLGSGYEQYF.

This clonotype has just a few counts. The V call is TRBV24-1, the J call TRBJ1-1; D not certain. Germline loops: CDR1 KGHDR, CDR2 SFDVKD. Deletions cut 0 bases from V and 1 base from J, with 20 bases between. The CDR3 totals 19 residues. CDR3 region: CATSDLEYGAPPSNTEAFF. Written as DNA, the CDR3 is TGTGCCACCAGTGATTTGGAATATGGCGCTCCCCCCTCGAACACTGAAGCTTTCTTT.

This clonotype was seen many times. The chain combines TRBV15 with TRBJ2-3, with a possible D match to TRBD2 (5 bases). CDR1 is LNHNV, CDR2 YYDKDF, per germline (reference sequence). This CDR3 is 15 amino acids long. Trimming removed 5 bases from V and 1 base from J, with 13 bases in between. The CDR3 DNA is TGTGCCACCAGCCAAGAGAGGGCTCGCACAGATACGCAGTATTTT. The encoded protein is CATSQERARTDTQYF.

This chain connects TRBV28 to TRBJ1-1, with D hard to call. Germline V gives CDR1 MDHEN, CDR2 SYDVKM. This CDR3 contains 11 residues. V gave up 5 bases and J gave up 11 bases, with 12 bases separating them. This CDR3 reads CASSLFRTAFF. CDR3 sequence (DNA): TGTGCCAGCAGTCTGTTTAGGACGGCTTTCTTT.

In this sample, this clonotype turned up a few times. The rearrangement joins TRBV6-2 or TRBV6-3 to TRBJ1-5; D perhaps matches TRBD1 (6 bases). Trimming pared 4 bases from V and 1 base from J, leaving 11 bases between. The CDR3 extends over 15 amino acids. Germline values: CDR1 MNHEY, CDR2 SVGEGT. DNA for the CDR3: TGTGCCAGCAGTTGGGGGGCCGGAAGCAATCAGCCCCAGCATTTT. It yields the protein CASSWGAGSNQPQHF.

This clonotype has a count of ten or more. The chain couples TRBV20-1 to TRBJ2-5; no definite D call. Trimming removed 3 bases from V and 5 bases from J, with 10 bases in between. The CDR3 loop spans 12 amino acids. Germline V gives CDR1 DFQATT, CDR2 SNEGSKA (reference sequence). Written as DNA, the CDR3 is TGCAGTGCTAGTTCGGGTGTGGAGACCCAGTACTTC. The encoded protein is CSASSGVETQYF.

The chain couples TRBV20-1 to TRBJ2-7; TRBD2 matches 7 bases. The germline gives CDR1 DFQATT, CDR2 SNEGSKA (reference sequence). This CDR3 comprises 13 residues. Germline trimming cut 5 bases from V and 2 bases from J; bases unmatched to any gene: 6. The CDR3 region is CSAPPSGAYEQYF. CDR3 nucleotides: TGCAGTGCTCCTCCTAGCGGTGCCTACGAGCAGTACTTC.

This clonotype was picked up a small number of times. The rearrangement joins TRBV5-1 to TRBJ1-1; D gene unclear. V gave up 5 bases and J gave up 1 base, with 12 bases separating them. The CDR3 spans 14 residues. The germline CDR1 and CDR2 sequences are SGHRS and YFSETQ. CDR3 DNA: TGCGCCAGCAGTACCTCTCACCCGAACACTGAAGCTTTCTTT. This encodes CASSTSHPNTEAFF.

This chain connects TRBV27 to TRBJ2-7; a weak D match, TRBD1 (6 bases). The CDR3 runs 17 residues. The V gene's germline CDR1 is MNHEY and CDR2 SMNVEV (reference sequence). The germline V and J ends were trimmed by 2 bases and 2 bases, with 19 bases remaining between them. CDR3 residues: CASSLTARHRQAYEQYF. The CDR3, as DNA: TGTGCCAGCAGTTTAACGGCGCGGCACCGACAGGCCTACGAGCAGTACTTC.

This clonotype occurred a few times. This rearrangement joins TRBV10-1 to TRBJ2-4; tentative D call: TRBD2 (6 bases). The CDR3 runs 13 residues. The V gene lost 4 bases and the J gene lost 7 bases, with 11 bases spanning the gap. Germline CDR1 WNHNN, CDR2 SYGVQD (reference sequence). CDR3 sequence: CASSGSGVNIQYF. CDR3 nucleotide sequence: TGCGCCAGCAGTGGCTCGGGAGTGAACATTCAGTACTTC.

In its sample, this clonotype was seen once. V usage is TRBV20-1 and J usage is TRBJ2-3; 8 bases agree with TRBD2. The V gene's germline CDR1 is DFQATT and CDR2 SNEGSKA (reference sequence). Trimming removed 6 bases from V and 0 bases from J; junction bases left unmatched: 11. The CDR3 totals 16 residues. In DNA, the CDR3 is TGCAGTGCCAGAACTGGGGCTAGCGGGAGCACAGATACGCAGTATTTT. Amino acids: CSARTGASGSTDTQYF.

This clonotype was detected many times. The chain carries TRBV9 and TRBJ2-2; possible D gene TRBD1, 6 bases. Germline-derived CDR1 and CDR2 are SGDLS and YYNGEE. The CDR3 is 14 residues long. The V gene lost 2 bases and the J gene lost 5 bases, with 10 bases spanning the gap. This CDR3 is CASSVIQGTGELFF. The DNA of the CDR3 is TGTGCCAGCAGCGTTATACAGGGAACCGGGGAGCTGTTTTTT.

The chain is built from TRBV15 and TRBJ2-7, with D tentatively TRBD2 (6 bases). In germline, CDR1 is LNHNV, CDR2 YYDKDF (reference sequence). CDR3 length equals 15 residues. Trimming removed 0 bases at V and 5 bases at J, with 14 bases between. CDR3 amino acids: CATSRDGAGPDEQYF. CDR3 DNA: TGTGCCACCAGCAGAGATGGGGCGGGACCCGACGAGCAGTACTTC.

The chain couples TRBV6-2 or TRBV6-3 to TRBJ2-7, with D tentatively TRBD2 (5 bases). This CDR3 is built from 13 residues. V lost 7 bases, J lost 4 bases, and 14 bases lay in between. Germline assignment: CDR1 MNHEY and CDR2 SVGEGT. CDR3 coding DNA: TGTGCCAGCACTAACGGGGAACCGTACGAGCAGTACTTC. As protein: CASTNGEPYEQYF.

This sequence joins TRBV6-5 and TRBJ2-7; 8 bases line up with TRBD2. Losses at the gene ends were 2 bases for V and 5 bases for J; bases not matched to a gene: 5. The CDR3 covers 14 residues. From germline, CDR1 is MNHEY and CDR2 SVGAGI. The CDR3 loop reads CASSYPGGGHEQYF. CDR3 DNA: TGTGCCAGCAGTTACCCCGGGGGGGGGCACGAGCAGTACTTC.

This clonotype showed up many times. The J gene is TRBJ2-3, the V gene TRBV4-3; tentatively, D is TRBD2 (5 bases). The CDR3 is made up of 13 amino acids. CDR1 is LGHNA, CDR2 YSLEER, per germline. V was cut by 8 bases and J by 4 bases, with 13 bases left in between. Here the CDR3 DNA reads TGCGCCAGCGGACGGGGTGTCCCAGATACGCAGTATTTT. It encodes CASGRGVPDTQYF.

The chain links TRBV11-2 to TRBJ2-7; the D is unclear. The V gene lost 0 bases and the J gene lost 4 bases, with 10 bases spanning the gap. From germline, CDR1 is SGHAT and CDR2 FQNNGV. The CDR3 contains 14 residues. In DNA form, the CDR3 reads TGTGCCAGCAGCTTAGATTATATGGCGTACGAGCAGTACTTC. This gives the protein CASSLDYMAYEQYF.

The rearrangement joins TRBV9 to TRBJ2-1; D is ambiguous. The V gene's germline CDR1 is SGDLS and CDR2 YYNGEE. The CDR3 is made up of 15 amino acids. Between the trimmed V and J ends, which lost 3 bases and 9 bases, there was a span of 19 bases. Here the CDR3 DNA reads TGTGCCAGCAGCGGATACGCGGAGCTTTCAAGTGAGCAGTTCTTC. It is translated as CASSGYAELSSEQFF.

DNA for the CDR3: TGTGCCAGCACCCCCTTGGAGGTGCGGGGTGGGGAGCTGTTTTTT. This encodes CASTPLEVRGGELFF. The V gene is TRBV7-6, the J gene TRBJ2-2; D is possibly TRBD2 (6 bases). The V and J ends lost 7 bases and 8 bases respectively, with 20 bases between them. CDR1 is SGHVS, CDR2 FNYEAQ, per germline. This CDR3 is 15 amino acids long.

The chain is built from TRBV7-2 and TRBJ2-1; 8 positions agree with TRBD2. The germline gives CDR1 SGHTA, CDR2 FQGNSA. This CDR3 region has 14 residues. V was clipped by 1 base and J by 12 bases; unmatched bases: 8. The CDR3 reads CASSLDSGTRGQFF. The DNA for the CDR3 is TGTGCCAGCAGCTTAGATAGCGGGACGAGGGGGCAGTTCTTC.

This chain links TRBV19 with TRBJ2-3; 7 positions match TRBD1. V was clipped by 2 bases and J by 2 bases; unmatched bases: 10. CDR3 size: 17 residues. Looked up from germline, CDR1 is LNHDA and CDR2 is SQIVND (reference sequence). The CDR3 sequence is CASSILLTGISTDTQYF. In DNA form, the CDR3 reads TGTGCCAGTAGTATACTACTGACAGGGATCTCCACAGATACGCAGTATTTT. Drawing the rest from reference TRBV19 and TRBJ2-3, the complete variable domain is DGGITQSPKYLFRKEGQNVTLSCEQNLNHDAMYWYRQDPGQGLRLIYYSQIVNDFQKGDIAEGYSVSREKKESFPLTVTSAQKNPTAFYLCASSILLTGISTDTQYFGPGTRLTVL.

This clonotype was observed a handful of times. The V gene is TRBV5-1, the J gene TRBJ1-6; no clear D gene. Germline assignment: CDR1 SGHRS and CDR2 YFSETQ. CDR3 length: 14 amino acids. The V and J ends lost 4 bases and 10 bases respectively, with 15 bases between them. CDR3 sequence (DNA): TGCGCCAGCAGCCCGGGGAACATCGGATCACCCCTCCACTTT. It is translated as CASSPGNIGSPLHF.

This clonotype came up many times. The chain joins TRBV11-2 to TRBJ2-2; D is undetermined. Between the trimmed V and J ends, which lost 5 bases and 2 bases, there was a span of 9 bases. CDR3 length: 14 residues. CDR1 is SGHAT and CDR2 is FQNNGV in the germline V gene. CDR3 sequence reads: CASSLRRNTGELFF. CDR3 in DNA: TGTGCCAGCAGCCTACGTCGAAACACCGGGGAGCTGTTTTTT.

This clonotype was recorded many times. This chain uses TRBV5-1 with TRBJ2-7; maybe TRBD1 (5 bases). The CDR3 spans 13 residues. Per germline, CDR1 SGHRS and CDR2 YFSETQ. Between the trimmed V and J ends, which lost 0 bases and 5 bases, there was a span of 9 bases. The CDR3 nucleotides are TGCGCCAGCAGCTTGGGCCAGGGTAACGAGCAGTACTTC. This codes for CASSLGQGNEQYF.

This clonotype has ten or more counts. The chain links TRBV7-2 to TRBJ2-2; TRBD2 might be the D (6 bases). CDR1 SGHTA and CDR2 FQGNSA come from the germline V gene. The V end was cut by 5 bases, the J end by 7 bases, with 8 bases between. The CDR3 loop spans 12 amino acids. CDR3 nucleotides: TGTGCCAGCAGCCCCGGGGGCGGGGAGCTGTTTTTT. Its protein product is CASSPGGGELFF. Filled out from reference TRBV7-2 and TRBJ2-2, the complete variable domain reads GAGVSQSPSNKVTEKGKDVELRCDPISGHTALYWYRQSLGQGLEFLIYFQGNSAPDKSGLPSDRFSAERTGGSVSTLTIQRTQQEDSAVYLCASSPGGGELFFGEGSRLTVL.

This clonotype was detected many times. This chain links TRBV6-2 or TRBV6-3 with TRBJ1-1; D is unresolved. Germline-derived CDR1 and CDR2 are MNHEY and SVGEGT. The CDR3 contains 14 residues. Trimming took off 6 bases at V and 3 bases at J, with 14 bases between the two ends. The CDR3 region has the DNA TGTGCCAGCAGGCCCCCCGGCGAGGACACTGAAGCTTTCTTT. Translated, it gives CASRPPGEDTEAFF.

This clonotype came up many times. The rearrangement joins TRBV7-2 to TRBJ2-3; D remains unclear. Trimming stripped 3 bases from V and 6 bases from J, with 16 bases between. Germline CDR1 reads SGHTA; CDR2 reads FQGNSA. The CDR3 has 15 residues. In DNA form, the CDR3 reads TGTGCCAGCAGCTTTGGCGGCAGGAATCATGATACGCAGTATTTT. It encodes CASSFGGRNHDTQYF. The variable domain in full, completed from reference TRBV7-2 and TRBJ2-3, reads GAGVSQSPSNKVTEKGKDVELRCDPISGHTALYWYRQSLGQGLEFLIYFQGNSAPDKSGLPSDRFSAERTGGSVSTLTIQRTQQEDSAVYLCASSFGGRNHDTQYFGPGTRLTVL.